The subject of this entry is one T cell receptor (beta chain). In the authors' methods: Nucleated cell number was recorded as an estimate derived from reference gene primer amplification. Sequencing was performed with immunoSEQ multiplex PCR; in TCRdb, only in-frame clones are kept and a portion is missing. Clonal size and the V and J genes are those of that table, whereas D and trimming came from the DNA. The repertoire includes about 45,000 clones, 60% to 80% of them detected once, and around 17% sits in the top ten. V lost 5 bases and J lost 8; bases outside the gene matches: 5. Germline V gene sequence: CDR1 MNHEY, CDR2 SVGAGI. The CDR3 covers 15 residues. These data are taken from a study of blood T cell repertoires in COVID-19. For the study at large: T cells, B-cell-depleted T cells, or PBMCs provided the cDNA or gDNA that served as material.

Material for sequencing was peripheral blood. The chain is built from TRBV6-5 and TRBJ1-6; TRBD1 matches at 11 bases. This TCR derives from a man between 70 and 80 years old with acute or convalescent COVID-19. The CDR3 region has the DNA TGTGCCAGCAGTACTCGGACAGGGGGCGATTCACCCCTCCACTTT. Translated, it gives CASSTRTGGDSPLHF.